One and the same sample provided the 26 T cell receptor beta chains below, sequenced in a study of healthy donors' naive CD4 and CD8 T cells. A linear amplification protocol produced the TCR libraries from 500 ng of total RNA. TCRdb passed the reads through MiXCR, listing each CDR3 protein once. The sample includes approximately 180,000 distinct CDR3 sequences, around three quarters of them seen just once. The sequencing input was naive CD4+ and CD8+ T cells sorted from blood, pooled from several donors. These receptors all come from a pool of human donors in good health; the sample pools cells from several healthy donors.

The CDR3 nucleotides are TGTGCCAGCAGCTTGAAACGGGAGAGGACCGGGGAGCTGTTTTTT. Its translation: CASSLKRERTGELFF. The chain has TRBV5-6 and TRBJ2-2; tentative D call: TRBD2 (6 bases). From germline, CDR1 is SGHDT and CDR2 YYEEEE. The germline V and J ends were trimmed by 1 base and 5 bases, with 12 bases remaining between them. The CDR3 spans 15 residues.

The V gene is TRBV2, the J gene TRBJ1-1, with 9 bases aligning to TRBD1. Germline V gene sequence: CDR1 SNHLY, CDR2 FYNNEI. The length of the CDR3 is 15 residues. V lost 5 bases and J lost 7; bases outside the gene matches: 11. For the CDR3, the DNA is TGTGCCAGCAGTCTCCTTACAGGGGGCATCGGTGAAGCTTTCTTT. It encodes CASSLLTGGIGEAFF.

The chain is built from TRBV29-1 and TRBJ2-7; D is perhaps TRBD1 (6 bases). Trimming stripped 7 bases from V and 5 bases from J, with 18 bases between. Germline V gene data show CDR1 as SQVTM and CDR2 as ANQGSEA. The CDR3 covers 13 residues. This CDR3 reads CSAGAGERNEQYF. In DNA form, the CDR3 reads TGCAGCGCTGGCGCAGGGGAGCGTAACGAGCAGTACTTC.

This chain uses TRBV13 with TRBJ1-5; D may be TRBD1 (5 bases). This CDR3 has 14 residues. V lost 0 bases, J lost 3 bases, and 6 bases lay in between. Germline V gene lookup returns CDR1 PRHDT and CDR2 FYEKMQ (reference sequence). The CDR3, as DNA: TGTGCCAGCAGCTTAGGACAGGCCAATCAGCCCCAGCATTTT. The encoded protein is CASSLGQANQPQHF.

This chain connects TRBV5-4 to TRBJ2-7; tentatively, D is TRBD1 (6 bases). This CDR3 is 16 amino acids long. Germline CDR1 SGHNT, CDR2 YYREEE (reference sequence). Trimming left V 1 base short and J 1 base short, with 15 bases between. CDR3: CASSLSSTGESYEQYF. The DNA of the CDR3 is TGTGCCAGCAGCTTGTCCTCGACAGGCGAGTCCTACGAGCAGTACTTC.

The CDR3 DNA sequence: TGTGCCAGCAGCTCGACTAGCTCCTACGAGCAGTACTTC. Residues: CASSSTSSYEQYF. This rearrangement joins TRBV13 to TRBJ2-7, with D perhaps TRBD2 (6 bases). V was cut by 4 bases and J by 0 bases, with 7 bases left in between. From germline, CDR1 is PRHDT and CDR2 FYEKMQ (reference sequence). The CDR3 is 13 residues long.

The CDR3 protein is CASSYLNRFYEQYF. CDR3 DNA: TGTGCCAGCAGTTACCTAAACAGATTCTACGAGCAGTACTTC. V gene TRBV6-5 combines with J gene TRBJ2-7, with unresolved D. The CDR3 contains 14 residues. The germline CDR1 and CDR2 sequences are MNHEY and SVGAGI. Between the trimmed V and J ends, which lost 2 bases and 3 bases, there was a span of 11 bases.

This clonotype has more than one count but fewer than ten. The chain is built from TRBV29-1 and TRBJ1-2; 9 bases agree with TRBD1. Germline CDR1 SQVTM, CDR2 ANQGSEA. The CDR3 loop spans 12 amino acids. V lost 8 bases to trimming and J lost 7 bases; unmatched junction nucleotides: 8. In DNA, the CDR3 is TGCAGCACCCCGGGACAGGGATCTGGCTACACCTTC. It encodes CSTPGQGSGYTF.

This chain connects TRBV7-8 to TRBJ1-5; weak D call: TRBD1 (5 bases). Germline V gene data show CDR1 as SGHVS and CDR2 as FQNEAQ. V lost 1 base and J 5 bases, leaving 9 bases between the germline ends. The CDR3 length is 14 residues. CDR3 in amino acids: CASSLGTGDQPQHF. CDR3 DNA: TGTGCCAGCAGCTTAGGCACAGGTGATCAGCCCCAGCATTTT.

V is TRBV30 and J is TRBJ1-1; possible D gene TRBD1, 5 bases. The CDR3 runs to 16 residues. V was trimmed by 2 bases and J by 0 bases, leaving 16 bases between them. The germline V gene encodes CDR1 GTSNPN and CDR2 SVGIG (reference sequence). The CDR3 nucleotides read TGTGCCTGGAGTCGACGGGGCATTTTGATGAACACTGAAGCTTTCTTT. Translating gives CAWSRRGILMNTEAFF.

Here the CDR3 reads CASSLGGGYTF. CDR3 sequence (DNA): TGTGCCAGCAGCTTGGGTGGTGGCTACACCTTC. V usage is TRBV5-4 and J usage is TRBJ1-2; no firm D call. CDR1 and CDR2 (germline): SGHNT, YYREEE (reference sequence). V lost 0 bases and J 7 bases, leaving 4 bases between the germline ends. The CDR3 contains 11 residues.

The V gene is TRBV10-3, the J gene TRBJ2-4; perhaps TRBD2 as D (6 bases). V lost 2 bases and J lost 8, with 13 bases in between. The CDR3 loop spans 14 amino acids. The germline CDR1 and CDR2 sequences are ENHRY and SYGVKD. The CDR3 region is CAISERGGTDIQYF. The CDR3 coding sequence is TGTGCCATCAGTGAGAGGGGAGGTACAGACATTCAGTACTTC.

The gene calls are TRBV29-1 and TRBJ2-1, with D perhaps being TRBD1 or TRBD2 (5 bases each). The CDR3 has 13 residues. Looked up from germline, CDR1 is SQVTM and CDR2 is ANQGSEA. The V end lost 7 bases, the J end lost 6 bases, and 16 bases lay between the germline ends. The CDR3 sequence: CSGPGPRGNEQFF. DNA for the CDR3: TGCAGCGGGCCCGGTCCGAGGGGCAATGAGCAGTTCTTC.

The V gene is TRBV29-1, the J gene TRBJ2-5; D is unclear. V was cut by 6 bases and J by 4 bases, with 9 bases left in between. CDR1 and CDR2 (germline): SQVTM, ANQGSEA. The CDR3 is made up of 11 amino acids. The CDR3 bases are TGCAGCGTCCTCGACGGAGAGACCCAGTACTTC. It codes for CSVLDGETQYF. Combining the CDR3 with reference TRBV29-1 and TRBJ2-5 gives the whole variable domain SAVISQKPSRDICQRGTSLTIQCQVDSQVTMMFWYRQQPGQSLTLIATANQGSEATYESGFVIDKFPISRPNLTFSTLTVSNMSPEDSSIYLCSVLDGETQYFGPGTRLLVL.

This clonotype was observed a single time. The chain carries TRBV12-3 or TRBV12-4 and TRBJ1-2, with D perhaps matching TRBD1 (5 bases). The CDR3 loop spans 14 amino acids. The V end lost 5 bases, the J end lost 4 bases, and 14 bases lay between the germline ends. CDR3 residues: CASSPRRQSYGYTF. The DNA for the CDR3 is TGTGCCAGCAGTCCCCGCCGACAGAGCTATGGCTACACCTTC.

The chain has TRBV5-1 and TRBJ1-1; no clear D gene. This CDR3 region has 14 residues. The germline CDR1 and CDR2 sequences are SGHRS and YFSETQ. V was pared by 2 bases and J by 2 bases, with 10 bases between. The CDR3 region is CASSFDTANTEAFF. The CDR3 nucleotides are TGCGCCAGCAGCTTCGACACTGCCAACACTGAAGCTTTCTTT.

V usage is TRBV4-1 and J usage is TRBJ2-7, with TRBD1 identical over 7 bases. The CDR3 extends over 14 amino acids. Germline CDR1 is MGHRA and CDR2 is YSYEKL. V gave up 4 bases and J gave up 1 base; unmatched junction bases: 4. CDR3 nucleotides: TGCGCCAGCAGCCCCACAGGGGAGTCCTACGAGCAGTACTTC. Translation gives CASSPTGESYEQYF.

J is TRBJ2-5 and V is TRBV5-1, with unresolved D. The CDR3 sequence is 13 residues long. Trimming removed 2 bases from V and 5 bases from J, with 10 bases in between. Germline V CDR1 and CDR2: SGHRS, YFSETQ. CDR3 bases: TGCGCCAGCAGCTTTGTAGAGAAGGAGACCCAGTACTTC. This encodes CASSFVEKETQYF.

This clonotype showed up just a few times. This chain uses TRBV19 with TRBJ2-2; the match to TRBD1 covers 8 bases. Germline V CDR1 and CDR2: LNHDA, SQIVND (reference sequence). V gave up 5 bases and J gave up 6 bases; unmatched junction bases: 11. The length of the CDR3 is 16 residues. The CDR3 bases are TGTGCCAGTAGTCCCGAGGACAGGGAACCCGCCGGGGAGCTGTTTTTT. Amino acid sequence: CASSPEDREPAGELFF.

The chain employs TRBV5-1 and TRBJ2-3, with D possibly TRBD2 on 6 matching bases. V lost 5 bases and J 2 bases, leaving 15 bases between the germline ends. The length of the CDR3 is 15 residues. Germline CDR1 reads SGHRS; CDR2 reads YFSETQ. CDR3: CASSRVAVDTDTQYF. The CDR3 DNA sequence: TGCGCCAGCAGTCGGGTAGCGGTAGACACAGATACGCAGTATTTT. Full variable domain (missing parts from reference TRBV5-1 and TRBJ2-3): KAGVTQTPRYLIKTRGQQVTLSCSPISGHRSVSWYQQTPGQGLQFLFEYFSETQRNKGNFPGRFSGRQFSNSRSEMNVSTLELGDSALYLCASSRVAVDTDTQYFGPGTRLTVL.

This clonotype was picked up a small number of times. This chain connects TRBV27 to TRBJ2-1, with 8 nucleotides matching TRBD2. The CDR3 runs 15 residues. Per the germline V gene, CDR1 is MNHEY and CDR2 is SMNVEV (reference sequence). The V segment lost 4 bases and the J segment 6 bases; nucleotides outside the gene matches: 8. The CDR3 nucleotides read TGTGCCAGCAGTTCACAGGGACTAGGGGCCAATGAGCAGTTCTTC. Translating it yields CASSSQGLGANEQFF.

The V call is TRBV21-1, the J call TRBJ1-2; the table's TRBD1 call for D was not verified on the DNA. TRBV21-1 corresponds to a pseudogene. This CDR3 spans 14 amino acids. The CDR3 coding sequence is TGTGCCAGCAGCAGACCGGACAGGGTTTTGGGCTACACCTTC. Amino acid sequence: CASSRPDRVLGYTF.

The V call is TRBV5-1, the J call TRBJ1-5; D unclear. V was pared by 0 bases and J by 4 bases, with 8 bases between. From germline, CDR1 is SGHRS and CDR2 YFSETQ. The CDR3 is made up of 14 amino acids. The CDR3 loop reads CASSLDTGNQPQHF. The DNA for the CDR3 is TGCGCCAGCAGCTTGGATACTGGTAATCAGCCCCAGCATTTT.

The gene calls are TRBV29-1 and TRBJ2-7, with D uncertain. The germline CDR1 and CDR2 sequences are SQVTM and ANQGSEA. This CDR3 has 12 amino acids. V shed 0 bases and J shed 2 bases, with 5 bases lying between them. DNA of the CDR3: TGCAGCGTTGAAGAGGCGGCCTACGAGCAGTACTTC. Amino acids: CSVEEAAYEQYF.

V gene TRBV6-5 combines with J gene TRBJ2-1, with a possible D match to TRBD2 (7 bases). The V gene's germline CDR1 is MNHEY and CDR2 SVGAGI. Trimming removed 0 bases from V and 2 bases from J, with 8 bases in between. This CDR3 is 15 amino acids long. The CDR3 spells CASSYSRGPYNEQFF. The DNA for the CDR3 is TGTGCCAGCAGTTACTCGCGGGGGCCCTACAATGAGCAGTTCTTC.

This sequence joins TRBV4-2 and TRBJ2-7; TRBD2 matches 9 bases. The V segment lost 2 bases and the J segment 0 bases; nucleotides outside the gene matches: 8. Germline V gives CDR1 LGHNA, CDR2 YNFKEQ. This CDR3 has 17 residues. Here the CDR3 reads CASSQSGPGLASYEQYF. CDR3 nucleotides: TGTGCCAGCAGCCAATCTGGGCCGGGACTAGCCTCCTACGAGCAGTACTTC.